This TCR beta chain was retrieved from a study of blood T cell repertoires in COVID-19. Looking at the study overall: Donors in the United States, Italy and Spain gave samples during acute or convalescent COVID-19. T cells, B-cell-depleted T cells, or PBMCs provided the cDNA or gDNA that served as material.

Recruits, aged about 18 to 89 years, lived in under 25 US areas. Per the original methods: The authors estimated nucleated cell counts from reference gene primer amplification. Sequencing used immunoSEQ multiplex PCR; TCRdb keeps in-frame clones, though not all of them. The DNA was the basis for D and trimming; V, J and clone size are from that table. The repertoire has approximately 340,000 clones, just over 90% of them found once; the top ten carry just over 0.85%. V gave up 6 bases and J gave up 4 bases, with 13 bases separating them. The CDR3 length is 14 residues. Germline V gene data show CDR1 as MNHEY and CDR2 as SMNVEV (reference sequence).

The sequenced material came from PBMCs or T cells enriched from blood (not recorded which). The source of this sequence is a woman between 35 and 50 years old who had been exposed to COVID-19. The chain is built from TRBV27 and TRBJ1-3, with a weak D call TRBD1 (5 bases). The CDR3 sequence is CASSHARQGNTIYF. As DNA, the CDR3 is TGTGCCAGCAGCCATGCTAGACAGGGAAACACCATATATTTT.